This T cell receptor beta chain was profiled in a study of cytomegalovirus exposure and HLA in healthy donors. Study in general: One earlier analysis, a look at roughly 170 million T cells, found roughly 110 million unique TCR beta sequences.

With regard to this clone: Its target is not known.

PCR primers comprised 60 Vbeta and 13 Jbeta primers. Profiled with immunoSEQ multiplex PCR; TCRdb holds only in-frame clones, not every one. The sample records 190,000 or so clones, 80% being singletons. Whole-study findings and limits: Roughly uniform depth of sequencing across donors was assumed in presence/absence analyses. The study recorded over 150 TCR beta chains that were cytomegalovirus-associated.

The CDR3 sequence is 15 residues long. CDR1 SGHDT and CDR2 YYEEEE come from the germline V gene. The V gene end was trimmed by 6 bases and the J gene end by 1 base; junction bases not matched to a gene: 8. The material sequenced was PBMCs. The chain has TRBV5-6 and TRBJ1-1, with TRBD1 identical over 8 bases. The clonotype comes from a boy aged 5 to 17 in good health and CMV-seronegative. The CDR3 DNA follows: TGTGCCAGCACCCCGACAGGGGCCCCGAACACTGAAGCTTTCTTT. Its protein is CASTPTGAPNTEAFF.